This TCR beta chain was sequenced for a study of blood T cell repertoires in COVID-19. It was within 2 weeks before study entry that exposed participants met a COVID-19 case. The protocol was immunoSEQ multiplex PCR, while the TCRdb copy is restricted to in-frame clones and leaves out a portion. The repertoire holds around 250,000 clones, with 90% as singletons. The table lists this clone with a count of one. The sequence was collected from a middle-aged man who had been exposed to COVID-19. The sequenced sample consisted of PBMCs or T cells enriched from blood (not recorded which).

The CDR3 reads CASMGVRQGASFIYEQYF. The CDR3 DNA reads TGCGCCAGCATGGGCGTCAGGCAGGGGGCTAGTTTTATCTACGAGCAGTACTTC. This chain joins TRBV5-1 and TRBJ2-7; 8 nucleotides line up with TRBD1. Germline values: CDR1 SGHRS, CDR2 YFSETQ. J lost 3 bases, V lost 6 bases, and 20 bases had no gene match. This CDR3 comprises 18 residues.